This TCR beta chain was documented in a study of T cell clonality in common variable immunodeficiency. Study-wide points: Authors noted CVID clonality's cause needs subpopulation repertoire sequencing. CVID subjects had higher TCRbeta clonality than healthy controls, most marked in about a third.

The protocol was immunoSEQ multiplex PCR, while the TCRdb copy is restricted to in-frame clones and leaves out a portion. The sample is made up of roughly 40,000 clones, none counted only once. CDR3 length: 14 residues. Trimming pared 2 bases from V and 5 bases from J, leaving 10 bases between. CDR1 and CDR2 from the germline V gene are SEHNR and FQNEAQ (reference sequence). Most patients and controls had Caucasian heritage. Blood samples were heparinized, about 4.5 to 8 ml per donor. This clone has a count of ten or more. Its matching antigen is unknown. Read data end 3 residues before the CDR3 end; the end is taken from the germline J gene.

The sequence was obtained from a person aged 18 to 75 in good health. The chain recombines TRBV7-9 with TRBJ2-4; maybe TRBD1 (6 bases). The specimen was peripheral blood mononuclear cells. The DNA read from the CDR3 is TGTGCCAGCAGCTTAAGGCCAGGGGAAAACATT. This encodes CASSLRPGENI. The entire CDR3 reads CASSLRPGENIQYF. Using reference TRBV7-9 and TRBJ2-4 for the parts outside the CDR3, the full variable domain is DTGVSQNPRHKITKRGQNVTFRCDPISEHNRLYWYRQTLGQGPEFLTYFQNEAQLEKSRLLSDRFSAERPKGSFSTLEIQRTEQGDSAMYLCASSLRPGENIQYFGAGTRLSVL.